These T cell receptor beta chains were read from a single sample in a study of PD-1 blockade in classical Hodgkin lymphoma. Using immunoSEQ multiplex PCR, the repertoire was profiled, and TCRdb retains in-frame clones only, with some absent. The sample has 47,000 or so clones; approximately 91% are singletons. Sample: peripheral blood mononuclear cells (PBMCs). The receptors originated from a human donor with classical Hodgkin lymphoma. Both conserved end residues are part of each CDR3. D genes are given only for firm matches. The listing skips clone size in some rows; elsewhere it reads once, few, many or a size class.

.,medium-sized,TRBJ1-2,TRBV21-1,TGTGCCCAACACCCCCCCGGTGGCTACACCTTC,CAQHPPGGYTF
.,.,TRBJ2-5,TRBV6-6,TGTGCCAGCAGTTACCTGGGGGCGGAGACCCAGTACTTC,CASSYLGAETQYF
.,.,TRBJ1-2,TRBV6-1,TGTGCCAGCAGTGATTCGGGGGGGCCGAACTATGGCTACACCTTC,CASSDSGGPNYGYTF
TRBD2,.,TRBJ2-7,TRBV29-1,TGCAGCGTCCAGACTAACGGGAGGGTGTACGAGCAGTACTTC,CSVQTNGRVYEQYF
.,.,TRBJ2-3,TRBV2,TGTGCCAGCAGTGAATCTTCGTTTACGCAGTATTTT,CASSESSFTQYF
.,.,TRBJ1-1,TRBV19,TGTGCCAGTAGTTCCATCCAAGGGATGAACACTGAAGCTTTCTTT,CASSSIQGMNTEAFF
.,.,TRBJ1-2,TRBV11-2,TGTGCCAGCAGCCTCGGGGAGGTGGGTAGCTATGGCTACACCTTC,CASSLGEVGSYGYTF
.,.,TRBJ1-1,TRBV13,TGTGCCAGCAGCCCTAACATGGGGGAGACTGAAGCTTTCTTT,CASSPNMGETEAFF
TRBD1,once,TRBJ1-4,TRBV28,TGTGCCAGCAGCGGTGAGGGGGCCGTCGATAATGAAAAACTGTTTTTT,CASSGEGAVDNEKLFF
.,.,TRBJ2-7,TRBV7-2,TGTGCCAGCAGCCGGGCTAAGGCAGGGTACTACGAGCAGTACTTC,CASSRAKAGYYEQYF
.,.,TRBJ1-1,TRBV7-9,TGTGCCAGCAGCTTCGGGGCCTGGAATATGAACACTGAAGCTTTCTTT,CASSFGAWNMNTEAFF
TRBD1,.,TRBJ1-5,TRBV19,TGTGCCAGTAGTAATACAGGGGGCCTTAATCAGCCCCAGCATTTT,CASSNTGGLNQPQHF
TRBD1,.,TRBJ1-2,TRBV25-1,TGTGCCAGCAGTGAATATCAGGACAGGGCTAACTATGGCTACACCTTC,CASSEYQDRANYGYTF
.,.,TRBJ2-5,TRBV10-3,TGTGCCATCACCAGCGGCCTCCAAGAGACCCAGTACTTC,CAITSGLQETQYF
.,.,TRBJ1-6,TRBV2,TGTGCCAGCAGTGTTGGGGGCTGGGGGGATTCACCCCTCCACTTT,CASSVGGWGDSPLHF
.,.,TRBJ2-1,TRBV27,TGTGCCAGCAGCCCTTACCCTCAAGGACTACCGAGCATCTATCCAGAGTTCTTC,CASSPYPQGLPSIYPEFF
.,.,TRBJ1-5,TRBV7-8,TGTGCCAGCAGCTTAGCCGACGGTCATAGCAATCAGCCCCAGCATTTT,CASSLADGHSNQPQHF
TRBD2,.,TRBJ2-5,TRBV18,TGTGCCAGCTCTCGTGGACTAGCGGGAGACGTGACCCAGTACTTC,CASSRGLAGDVTQYF
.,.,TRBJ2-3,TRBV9,TGTGCCAGCAGCCCAGGCTCAGCACCAGATACGCAGTATTTT,CASSPGSAPDTQYF
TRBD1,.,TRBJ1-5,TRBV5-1,TGCGCCAGCAGCTTAAGGACAGGGAGGGACCAGCCCCAGCATTTT,CASSLRTGRDQPQHF
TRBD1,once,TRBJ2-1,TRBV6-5,TGTGCCAGCAGGAGACAGGGTAACAGTGAGCAGTTCTTC,CASRRQGNSEQFF
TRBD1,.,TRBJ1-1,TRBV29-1,TGCAGCGGCACGGGACAGACGAACACTGAAGCTTTCTTT,CSGTGQTNTEAFF
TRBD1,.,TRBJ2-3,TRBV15,TGTGCCACCAGCAAGAACAGGGGAGAGGGAGATACGCAGTATTTT,CATSKNRGEGDTQYF
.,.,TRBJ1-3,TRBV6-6,TGTGCCAGCAGTAGTTGGCACTCTGGAAACACCATATATTTT,CASSSWHSGNTIYF
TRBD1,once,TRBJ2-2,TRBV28,TGTGCCAGCAGTTTAATGGGGACAGCCAACACCGGGGAGCTGTTTTTT,CASSLMGTANTGELFF
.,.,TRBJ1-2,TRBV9,TGTGCCAGCAGCGATCCAGGATATGGCTACACCTTC,CASSDPGYGYTF
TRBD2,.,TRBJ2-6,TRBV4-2,TGTGCCAGCAGCCAAGTGGGACTAGCGGGAGGGTTCCTCTCTGGGGCCAACGTCCTGACTTTC,CASSQVGLAGGFLSGANVLTF
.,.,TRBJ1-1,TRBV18,TGTGCCAGCTCGCTGGACAGACCGGGCCCCGAAGAAGCTTTCTTT,CASSLDRPGPEEAFF
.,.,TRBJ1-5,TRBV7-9,TGTGCCAGCAGCTTAGCCGGGACTCCTAATCAGCCCCAGCATTTT,CASSLAGTPNQPQHF
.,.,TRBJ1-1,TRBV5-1,TGCGCCAGCAGCTTGGCCGGGGCCCTCATGAACACTGAAGCTTTCTTT,CASSLAGALMNTEAFF
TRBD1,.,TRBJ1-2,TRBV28,TGTGCCAGCAGACAGACAGGGCCCCGCGAGTTGGGTGGCTACACCTTC,CASRQTGPRELGGYTF
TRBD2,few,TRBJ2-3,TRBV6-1,TGTGCCAGCAGTGAAACTAGCGGGAGGGCTTTT,CASSETSGRAF
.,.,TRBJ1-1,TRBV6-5,TGTGCCAGCAAGGGACGCATGAACACTGAAGCTTTCTTT,CASKGRMNTEAFF
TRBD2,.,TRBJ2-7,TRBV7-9,TGTGCCAGCAGCTTAGTATTAGCGGGAGAGAGGGAGCAGTACTTC,CASSLVLAGEREQYF
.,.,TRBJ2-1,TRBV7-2,TGTGCCAGCAGCTTAGCCGGGTCGAGCTCCTACAATGAGCAGTTCTTC,CASSLAGSSSYNEQFF
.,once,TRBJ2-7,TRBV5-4,TGTGCCGTTAGGGGGTCTTCCTACGAGCAGTACTTC,CAVRGSSYEQYF
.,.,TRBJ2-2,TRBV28,TGTGCCAGCAGCTCCCTTGAGGGAGGCGGCGGGGAGCTGTTTTTT,CASSSLEGGGGELFF
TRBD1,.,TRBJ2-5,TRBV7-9,TGTGCCAGCAGCTTAGGGCAGGGGGTCCAAGAGACCCAGTACTTC,CASSLGQGVQETQYF
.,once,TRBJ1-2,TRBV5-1,TGCGCCAGCAGCTTGTTGGAGGGGGGCTACACCTTC,CASSLLEGGYTF
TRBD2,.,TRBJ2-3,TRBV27,TGTGCCAGCAGTTTATTCCCACTAGCGGGAGGCACAGATACGCAGTATTTT,CASSLFPLAGGTDTQYF
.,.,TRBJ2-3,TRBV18,TGTGCCAGCTCATCCATGACAGATACGCAGTATTTT,CASSSMTDTQYF
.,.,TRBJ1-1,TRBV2,TGTGCCAGCAGTGAAGCGCGGAGGAAGGGGAACACTGAAGCTTTCTTT,CASSEARRKGNTEAFF
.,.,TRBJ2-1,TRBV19,TGTGCCAGTAGTATAGAGCAGACTGGCAAGCAGTTCTTC,CASSIEQTGKQFF
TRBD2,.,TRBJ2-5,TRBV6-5,TGTGCCAGCAGTCGAGCGGGAGTTCTGGAGACCCAGTACTTC,CASSRAGVLETQYF